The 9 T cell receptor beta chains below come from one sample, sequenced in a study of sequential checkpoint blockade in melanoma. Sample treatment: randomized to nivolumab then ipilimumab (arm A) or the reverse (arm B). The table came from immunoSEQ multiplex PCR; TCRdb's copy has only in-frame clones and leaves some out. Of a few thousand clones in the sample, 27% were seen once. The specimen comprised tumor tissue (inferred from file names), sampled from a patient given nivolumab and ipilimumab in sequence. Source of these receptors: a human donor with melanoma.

CDR3 protein: CASRPGLAGNYNEQFF. The CDR3, as DNA: TGTGCCAGCAGACCGGGACTAGCGGGAAACTACAATGAGCAGTTCTTC. V and J are TRBV2 and TRBJ2-1, with 13 bases fitting TRBD2. The V segment lost 6 bases and the J segment 3 bases; nucleotides outside the gene matches: 5. The CDR3 sequence is 16 residues long. Germline V CDR1 and CDR2: SNHLY, FYNNEI.

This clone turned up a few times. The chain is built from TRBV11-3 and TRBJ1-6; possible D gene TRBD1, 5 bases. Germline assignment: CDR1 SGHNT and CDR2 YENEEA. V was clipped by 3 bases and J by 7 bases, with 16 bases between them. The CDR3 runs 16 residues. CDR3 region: CASSFLTVDRNSPLHF. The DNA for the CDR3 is TGTGCCAGCAGCTTTTTGACAGTCGATAGAAATTCACCCCTCCACTTT.

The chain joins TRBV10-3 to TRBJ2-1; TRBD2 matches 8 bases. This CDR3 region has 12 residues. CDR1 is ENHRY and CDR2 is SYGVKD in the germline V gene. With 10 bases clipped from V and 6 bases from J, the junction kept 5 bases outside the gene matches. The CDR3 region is CASVAGGNEQFF. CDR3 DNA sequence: TGTGCCAGCGTTGCGGGGGGCAATGAGCAGTTCTTC.

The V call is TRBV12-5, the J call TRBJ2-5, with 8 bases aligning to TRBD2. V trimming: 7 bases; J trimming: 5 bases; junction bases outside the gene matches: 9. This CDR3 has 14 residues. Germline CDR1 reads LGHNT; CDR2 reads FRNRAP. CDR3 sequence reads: CASAPGLAVETQYF. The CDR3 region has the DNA TGTGCTAGTGCCCCCGGACTAGCAGTCGAGACCCAGTACTTC.

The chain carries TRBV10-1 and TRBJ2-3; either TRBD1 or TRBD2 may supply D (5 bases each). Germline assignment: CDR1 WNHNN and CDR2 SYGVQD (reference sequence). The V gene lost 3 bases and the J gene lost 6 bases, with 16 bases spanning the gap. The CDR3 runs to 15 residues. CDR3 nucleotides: TGCGCCAGCAGTGACGGGACCGGGCCGGGGGATACGCAGTATTTT. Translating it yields CASSDGTGPGDTQYF.

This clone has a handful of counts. The CDR3 reads CASSEGQASNQPQHF. The CDR3 nucleotides read TGTGCCAGCAGCGAGGGACAGGCAAGCAATCAGCCCCAGCATTTT. The V gene is TRBV11-3, the J gene TRBJ1-5; 8 positions match TRBD1. CDR1 is SGHNT and CDR2 is YENEEA in the germline V gene. The CDR3 totals 15 residues. The V segment lost 5 bases and the J segment 1 base; nucleotides outside the gene matches: 4.

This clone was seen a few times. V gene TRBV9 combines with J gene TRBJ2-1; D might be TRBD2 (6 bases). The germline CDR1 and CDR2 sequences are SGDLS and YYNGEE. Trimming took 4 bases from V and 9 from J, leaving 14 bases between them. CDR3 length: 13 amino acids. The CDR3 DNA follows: TGTGCCAGCAGCTCCTACGGGGGAGGTGAGCAGTTCTTC. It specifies CASSSYGGGEQFF.

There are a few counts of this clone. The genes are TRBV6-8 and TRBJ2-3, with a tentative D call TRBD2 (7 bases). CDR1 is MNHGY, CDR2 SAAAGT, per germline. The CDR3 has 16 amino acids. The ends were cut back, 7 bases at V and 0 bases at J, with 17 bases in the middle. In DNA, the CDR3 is TGTGCCAGCAATGGGGGGAGGGGGAGTAGCACAGATACGCAGTATTTT. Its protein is CASNGGRGSSTDTQYF.

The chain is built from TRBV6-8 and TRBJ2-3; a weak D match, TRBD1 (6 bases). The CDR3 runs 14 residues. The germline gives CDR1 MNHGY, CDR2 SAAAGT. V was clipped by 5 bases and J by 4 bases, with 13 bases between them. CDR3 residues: CASSPGESSDTQYF. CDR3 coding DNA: TGTGCCAGCAGTCCAGGGGAGTCCTCAGATACGCAGTATTTT.